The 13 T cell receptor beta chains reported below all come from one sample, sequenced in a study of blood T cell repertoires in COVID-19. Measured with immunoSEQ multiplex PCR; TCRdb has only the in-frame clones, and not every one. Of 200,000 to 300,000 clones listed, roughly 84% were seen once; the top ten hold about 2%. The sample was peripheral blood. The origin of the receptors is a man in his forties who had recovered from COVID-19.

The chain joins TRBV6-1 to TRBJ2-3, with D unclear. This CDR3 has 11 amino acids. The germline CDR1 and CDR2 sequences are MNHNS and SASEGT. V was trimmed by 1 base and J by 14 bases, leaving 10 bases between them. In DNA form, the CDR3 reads TGTGCCAGCAGTGAAGGATATGAGTCGTATTTT. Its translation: CASSEGYESYF.

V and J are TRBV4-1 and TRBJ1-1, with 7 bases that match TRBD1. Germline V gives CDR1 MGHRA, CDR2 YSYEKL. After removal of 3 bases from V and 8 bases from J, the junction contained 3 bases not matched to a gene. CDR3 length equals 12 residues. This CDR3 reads CASSQFRGEAFF. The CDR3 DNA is TGCGCCAGCAGCCAGTTCAGGGGGGAAGCTTTCTTT.

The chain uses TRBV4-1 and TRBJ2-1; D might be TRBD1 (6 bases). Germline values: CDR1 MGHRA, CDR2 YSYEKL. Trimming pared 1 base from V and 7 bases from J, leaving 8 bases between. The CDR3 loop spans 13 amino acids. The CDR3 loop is CASSQVGGNEQFF. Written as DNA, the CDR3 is TGCGCCAGCAGCCAAGTAGGGGGAAATGAGCAGTTCTTC.

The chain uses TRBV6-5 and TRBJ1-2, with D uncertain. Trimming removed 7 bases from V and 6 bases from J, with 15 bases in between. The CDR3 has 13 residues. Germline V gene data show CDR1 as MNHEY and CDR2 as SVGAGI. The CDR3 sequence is CASIGRPTDGYTF. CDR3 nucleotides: TGTGCCAGCATCGGCAGGCCTACCGATGGCTACACCTTC.

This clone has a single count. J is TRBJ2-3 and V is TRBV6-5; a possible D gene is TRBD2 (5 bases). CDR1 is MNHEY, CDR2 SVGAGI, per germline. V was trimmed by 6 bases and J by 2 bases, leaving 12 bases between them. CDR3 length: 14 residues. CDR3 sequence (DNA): TGTGCCAGCAGGGAGAGCGGCACCACAGATACGCAGTATTTT. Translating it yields CASRESGTTDTQYF.

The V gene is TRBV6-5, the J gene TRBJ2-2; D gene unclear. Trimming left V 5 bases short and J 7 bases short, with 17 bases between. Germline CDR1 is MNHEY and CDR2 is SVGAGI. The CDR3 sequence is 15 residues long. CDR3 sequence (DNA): TGTGCCAGCAGTCCCCCCGGCCGGTCAGGCGGGGAGCTGTTTTTT. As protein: CASSPPGRSGGELFF.

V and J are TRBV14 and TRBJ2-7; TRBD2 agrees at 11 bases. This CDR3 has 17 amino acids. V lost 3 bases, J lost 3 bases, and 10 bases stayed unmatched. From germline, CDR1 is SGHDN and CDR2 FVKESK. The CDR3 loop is CASSHEHPGLADYEQYF. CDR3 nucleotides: TGTGCCAGCAGCCATGAGCACCCGGGACTAGCGGACTACGAGCAGTACTTC.

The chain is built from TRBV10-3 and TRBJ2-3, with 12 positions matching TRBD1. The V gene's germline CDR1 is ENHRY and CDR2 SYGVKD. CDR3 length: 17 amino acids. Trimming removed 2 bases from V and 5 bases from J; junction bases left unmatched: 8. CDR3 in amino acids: CAISETLGQGARDTQYF. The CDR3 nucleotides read TGTGCCATCAGTGAGACCCTGGGACAGGGGGCGCGAGATACGCAGTATTTT.

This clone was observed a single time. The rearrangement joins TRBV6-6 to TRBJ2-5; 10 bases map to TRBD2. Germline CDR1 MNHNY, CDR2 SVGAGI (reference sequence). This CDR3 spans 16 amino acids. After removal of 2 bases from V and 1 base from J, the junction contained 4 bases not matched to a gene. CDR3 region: CASSYGLAGAQETQYF. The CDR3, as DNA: TGTGCCAGCAGTTACGGGCTAGCGGGGGCCCAAGAGACCCAGTACTTC.

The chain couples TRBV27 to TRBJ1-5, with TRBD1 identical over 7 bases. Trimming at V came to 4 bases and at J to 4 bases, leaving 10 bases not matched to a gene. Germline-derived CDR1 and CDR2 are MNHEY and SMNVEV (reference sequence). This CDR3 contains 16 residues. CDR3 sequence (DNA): TGTGCCAGCAGTTCGTCAAGACAGGGAGGAAATCAGCCCCAGCATTTT. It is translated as CASSSSRQGGNQPQHF.

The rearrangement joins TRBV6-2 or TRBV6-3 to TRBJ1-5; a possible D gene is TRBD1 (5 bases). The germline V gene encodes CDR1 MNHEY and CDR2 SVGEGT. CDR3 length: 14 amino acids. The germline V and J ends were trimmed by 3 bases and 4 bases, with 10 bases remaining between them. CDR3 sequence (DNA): TGTGCCAGCAGTTATATACAGGAGAATCAGCCCCAGCATTTT. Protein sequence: CASSYIQENQPQHF.

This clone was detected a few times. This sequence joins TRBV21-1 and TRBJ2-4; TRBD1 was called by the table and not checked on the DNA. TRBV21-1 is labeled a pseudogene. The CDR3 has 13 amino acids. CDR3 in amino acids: CASSTTVDSIQYF. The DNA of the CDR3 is TGTGCCAGCAGCACGACGGTGGACAGCATTCAGTACTTC.

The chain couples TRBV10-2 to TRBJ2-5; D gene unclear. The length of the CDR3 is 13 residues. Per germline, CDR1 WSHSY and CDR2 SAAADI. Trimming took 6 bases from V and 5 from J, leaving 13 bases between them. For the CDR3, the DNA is TGCGCCAGCAGCCCCCCAGCGTCCGAGACCCAGTACTTC. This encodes CASSPPASETQYF.